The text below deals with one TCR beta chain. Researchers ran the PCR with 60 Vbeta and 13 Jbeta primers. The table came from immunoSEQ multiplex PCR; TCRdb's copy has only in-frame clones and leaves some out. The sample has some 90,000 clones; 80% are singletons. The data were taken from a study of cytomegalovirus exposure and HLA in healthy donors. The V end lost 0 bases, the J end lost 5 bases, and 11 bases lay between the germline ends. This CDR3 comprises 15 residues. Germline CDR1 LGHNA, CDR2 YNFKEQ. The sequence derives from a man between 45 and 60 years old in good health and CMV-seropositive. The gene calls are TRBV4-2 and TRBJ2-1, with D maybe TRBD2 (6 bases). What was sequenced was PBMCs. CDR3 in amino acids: CASSQDLGGHNEQFF. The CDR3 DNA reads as TGTGCCAGCAGCCAAGATCTCGGAGGGCACAATGAGCAGTTCTTC.